The 15 T cell receptor beta chains presented below share a single source sample, sequenced in a study of T cell clonotyping in hematopoietic cell transplantation. Some clones are missing from TCRdb's copy, which holds only in-frame ones; the method was immunoSEQ multiplex PCR. The sample lists a few thousand clones; roughly 94% were seen once. The sample was PBMCs, taken 180 days after allogeneic stem cell transplant. All receptors come from a male patient aged 60-69 years who had an allogeneic stem cell transplant from a related donor, so the T cells may come from the graft donor. Some clones in this sample may be carry-over from other donors' samples.

This clone was observed a few times. This CDR3 is also generated by other DNA sequences in the sample. The chain has TRBV5-4 and TRBJ1-2; the D is unclear. CDR3 length: 16 residues. In germline, CDR1 is SGHNT, CDR2 YYREEE (reference sequence). V was cut by 2 bases and J by 3 bases, with 17 bases left in between. The CDR3 coding sequence is TGTGCCAGCAGCTTTCGCCGGAGCCTAAGTTACTATGGCTACACCTTC. Its translation is CASSFRRSLSYYGYTF.

This chain links TRBV29-1 with TRBJ1-2, with no clear D. This CDR3 region has 11 residues. V lost 4 bases to trimming and J lost 8 bases, with 11 bases between them. Germline CDR1 SQVTM, CDR2 ANQGSEA. The CDR3 DNA is TGCAGCGTTGTGGTGGGGAAAGGCTACACCTTC. Residues: CSVVVGKGYTF.

The V and J genes are TRBV19 and TRBJ2-7, with 10 bases identical to TRBD1. Germline lookup yields CDR1 LNHDA and CDR2 SQIVND (reference sequence). The CDR3 length is 14 residues. With 7 bases clipped from V and 4 bases from J, the junction kept 7 bases outside the gene matches. As DNA, the CDR3 is TGTGCCAGTACCCCCGGGACAGGGGAATACGAGCAGTACTTC. Its protein product is CASTPGTGEYEQYF.

V and J are TRBV7-2 and TRBJ2-5; D is tentatively TRBD1 or TRBD2 (5 bases each). With 2 bases removed from V and 5 bases from J, the gap between germline ends came to 9 bases. The CDR3 totals 13 residues. Germline CDR1 reads SGHTA; CDR2 reads FQGNSA. CDR3: CASSLTRDETQYF. In DNA, the CDR3 is TGTGCCAGCAGCTTAACGAGGGACGAGACCCAGTACTTC.

This chain links TRBV19 with TRBJ1-5; D gene ambiguous. The CDR3 is 14 amino acids. Deletions cut 6 bases from V and 3 bases from J, with 12 bases between. Germline loops: CDR1 LNHDA, CDR2 SQIVND (reference sequence). CDR3 DNA sequence: TGTGCCAGTAGCTCGGACGGCCCCAATCAGCCCCAGCATTTT. It encodes CASSSDGPNQPQHF.

V is TRBV7-2 and J is TRBJ1-6, with D tentatively TRBD1 (6 bases). Germline V gene data show CDR1 as SGHTA and CDR2 as FQGNSA. The CDR3 totals 16 residues. V lost 2 bases, J lost 8 bases, and 16 bases lay in between. The CDR3 here is CASSLQMPGEDSPLHF. CDR3 DNA sequence: TGTGCCAGCAGCTTACAAATGCCAGGGGAGGATTCACCCCTCCACTTT.

The chain recombines TRBV11-2 with TRBJ2-3; D is ambiguous. The CDR3 is 12 residues long. Germline V gene data show CDR1 as SGHAT and CDR2 as FQNNGV. V lost 5 bases and J lost 5, with 8 bases in between. The CDR3, as DNA: TGTGCCAGCAGCCGATCGGGAGATACGCAGTATTTT. Protein product: CASSRSGDTQYF.

This chain links TRBV30 with TRBJ1-6, with D possibly matching TRBD1 (5 bases). The CDR3 loop spans 17 amino acids. In germline, CDR1 is GTSNPN, CDR2 SVGIG (reference sequence). The germline V and J ends were trimmed by 4 bases and 2 bases, with 18 bases remaining between them. The CDR3 nucleotides are TGTGCCTGGACCCCCGGAGGGGTGGGGACCTATAATTCACCCCTCCACTTT. This codes for CAWTPGGVGTYNSPLHF.

The J gene is TRBJ1-1, the V gene TRBV5-6, with D possibly matching TRBD1 (5 bases). The CDR3 consists of 14 residues. Germline-derived CDR1 and CDR2 are SGHDT and YYEEEE. The germline V and J ends were trimmed by 3 bases and 1 base, with 10 bases remaining between them. The CDR3 DNA reads TGTGCCAGCAGCTGGGGGACGGCGAACACTGAAGCTTTCTTT. Amino acid sequence: CASSWGTANTEAFF.

The chain has TRBV6-9 and TRBJ1-2; tentative D call: TRBD1 (6 bases). In germline, CDR1 is MNHGY, CDR2 SVAAGI. The length of the CDR3 is 11 residues. Trimming took off 9 bases at V and 4 bases at J, with 9 bases between the two ends. This CDR3 reads CARQGTYGYTF. DNA for the CDR3: TGTGCCAGACAGGGTACCTATGGCTACACCTTC.

The rearrangement joins TRBV7-3 to TRBJ2-2; 9 bases fit TRBD1. The CDR3 consists of 16 residues. Trimming removed 5 bases from V and 5 bases from J; junction bases left unmatched: 9. Per germline, CDR1 SGHTA and CDR2 FQGTGA. In DNA, the CDR3 is TGTGCCAGCAGCCTCAAGGACAGGGGAGAAACCGGGGAGCTGTTTTTT. Residues: CASSLKDRGETGELFF.

In this sample, this clone turned up a few times. The gene calls are TRBV4-3 and TRBJ2-1; weak D call: TRBD2 (5 bases). Germline CDR1 LGHNA, CDR2 YSLEER. CDR3 length equals 15 residues. The germline V and J ends were trimmed by 5 bases and 8 bases, with 19 bases remaining between them. CDR3 nucleotides: TGCGCCAGCAGCTTGCAGAGGACGGGGTGGGATGAGCAGTTCTTC. Residues: CASSLQRTGWDEQFF.

The chain combines TRBV30 with TRBJ1-6; D not certain. Germline V gene sequence: CDR1 GTSNPN, CDR2 SVGIG (reference sequence). V was shortened by 0 bases and J by 5 bases, with 8 bases between the two germline ends. This CDR3 has 14 residues. CDR3 loop: CAWSVQLDNSPLHF. Here the CDR3 DNA reads TGTGCCTGGAGTGTACAGCTGGATAATTCACCCCTCCACTTT.

The rearrangement joins TRBV28 to TRBJ2-1; maybe TRBD2 (5 bases). Deletions cut 6 bases from V and 6 bases from J, with 15 bases between. The CDR3 is 14 amino acids. Germline-derived CDR1 and CDR2 are MDHEN and SYDVKM. The CDR3 region has the DNA TGTGCCAGCAGCCTGGAGAGGGAGAGCAATGAGCAGTTCTTC. Translation: CASSLERESNEQFF.

This chain uses TRBV4-2 with TRBJ1-2, with D perhaps TRBD1 (5 bases). The V gene's germline CDR1 is LGHNA and CDR2 YNFKEQ. The ends were cut back, 4 bases at V and 1 base at J, with 13 bases in the middle. The CDR3 spans 15 residues. The CDR3 coding sequence is TGTGCCAGCAGCCTATCGACAGACCGTAACTATGGCTACACCTTC. Its translation: CASSLSTDRNYGYTF.